The text below deals with one T cell receptor (beta chain). Its antigen is not yet known. Base qualities were left out, and no much larger clone turns up one base away. The collaborating institutions used their own protocols to collect whole blood in K2EDTA tubes. For TCRbeta analysis, collaborators shipped samples in one of three forms: frozen whole blood, isolated PBMCs, or DNA extracted from either of those sample types. These data belong to a study of blood T cell repertoires in COVID-19 (dated by TCRdb to the early 2020s). With respect to the entire study: The collaborator samples originated in the United States, Italy and Spain and spanned the acute and convalescent phases of COVID-19. The prospective study material was composed of cDNA or gDNA derived from T cells, B-cell-depleted T cells, or PBMCs. The dataset comprised deeply sampled blood TCRbeta repertoires from subjects exposed to, actively infected with, or recovered from COVID-19. The repertoires were released in a freely available public database meant as a resource for research on the immune response to SARS-CoV-2. Samples were obtained from the ongoing ImmuneRACE study (first 160 participants) and from 950 to 1,500 subjects provided by 6 global collaborators. Sample metadata almost always included a de-identified subject ID, COVID-19 status, age in years and sex. Where HLA class I and class II types were available, the types were taken from metadata supplied by the sample provider, not from assay-based typing. The paper's findings and limits, for the study overall: How much clinical and demographic metadata was included differed by source and by participant, and the metadata was provided uncurated.

TCRbeta CDR3 regions were amplified from genomic DNA by means of the immunoSEQ Assay, a bias-controlled multiplex PCR. The study's processing was this. Within the assay, amplification of reference gene primers was used to estimate how many nucleated cells each sample contained. To quantify the absolute abundance of each unique TCRbeta CDR3 rearrangement, sequence reads were collapsed and filtered. For each sample, productive Simpson clonality was calculated as the square root of Simpson's diversity index over productive rearrangements. As stored in TCRdb, this immuneACCESS dataset retains in-frame rearrangements with V and J assigned. A fraction of the clones does not appear; measured against another copy, unresolved V genes explain less than half of the discrepancy, and the remainder lacks a known reason. The V and J calls and clone size were taken over from that table, and D and trimming were inferred from the DNA. This sample has around 170,000 clones in its table, and around 88% of those were observed once. The ten most abundant clones make up 3.5% to 5% of the sample.

From cysteine to phenylalanine, the CDR3 is 13 amino acids long. The kept DNA is CDR3 alone, 39 bases in frame from the first base. V was cut back by 10 bases and J by 0 bases, leaving a gap of 9 bases between them. The germline V gene (reference sequence) gives CDR1 as MNHNY and CDR2 as SVGAGI. The chain joins TRBV6-6 to TRBJ2-2, with the D gene not confidently named. The receptor's source is a woman younger than 45 with acute or convalescent COVID-19. Sequencing input: peripheral blood. The DNA is TGTGCCAACCTAAATACGAACACCGGGGAGCTGTTTTTT. This codes for CANLNTNTGELFF.